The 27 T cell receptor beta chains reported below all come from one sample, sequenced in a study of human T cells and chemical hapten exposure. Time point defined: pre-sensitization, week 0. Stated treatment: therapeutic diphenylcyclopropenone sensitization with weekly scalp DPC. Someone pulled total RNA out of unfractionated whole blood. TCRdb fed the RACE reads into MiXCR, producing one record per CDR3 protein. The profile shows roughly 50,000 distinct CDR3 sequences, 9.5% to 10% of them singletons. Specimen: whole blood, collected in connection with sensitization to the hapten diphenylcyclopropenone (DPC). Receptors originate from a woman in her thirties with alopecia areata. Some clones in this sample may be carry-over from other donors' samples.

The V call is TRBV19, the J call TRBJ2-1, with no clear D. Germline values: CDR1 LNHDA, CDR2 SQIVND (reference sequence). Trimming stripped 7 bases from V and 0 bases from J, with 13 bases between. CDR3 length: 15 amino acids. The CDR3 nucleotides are TGTGCCAGTAATCCAGGAGCGAGCTCCTACAATGAGCAGTTCTTC. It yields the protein CASNPGASSYNEQFF.

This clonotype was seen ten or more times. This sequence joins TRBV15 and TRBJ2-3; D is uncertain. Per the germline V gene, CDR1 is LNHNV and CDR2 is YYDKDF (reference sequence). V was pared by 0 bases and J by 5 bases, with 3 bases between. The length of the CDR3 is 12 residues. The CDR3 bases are TGTGCCACCAGCAGAGAAGGAGATACGCAGTATTTT. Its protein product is CATSREGDTQYF.

CDR3 sequence: CASSLVGAGVYNEQFF. The CDR3 DNA sequence: TGTGCCAGCAGCTTAGTGGGTGCAGGGGTCTACAATGAGCAGTTCTTC. The genes are TRBV7-3 and TRBJ2-1; a weak D match, TRBD1 (6 bases). CDR1 and CDR2 from the germline V gene are SGHTA and FQGTGA. Trimming left V 2 bases short and J 3 bases short, with 14 bases between. This CDR3 comprises 16 residues.

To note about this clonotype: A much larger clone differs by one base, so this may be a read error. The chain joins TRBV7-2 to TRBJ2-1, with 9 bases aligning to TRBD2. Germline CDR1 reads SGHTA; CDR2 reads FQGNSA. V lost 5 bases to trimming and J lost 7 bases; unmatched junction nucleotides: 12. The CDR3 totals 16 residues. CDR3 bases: TGTGCCAGCAGCAGCGACTCCGGGACTAGCCGGAATGAGCAGTTCTTC. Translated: CASSSDSGTSRNEQFF.

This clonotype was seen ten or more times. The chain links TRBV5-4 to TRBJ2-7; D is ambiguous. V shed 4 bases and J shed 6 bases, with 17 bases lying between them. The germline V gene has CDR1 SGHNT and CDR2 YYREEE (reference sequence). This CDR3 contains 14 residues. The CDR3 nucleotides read TGTGCCAGCAGCATTGACAACAATAAGGCCGAGCAGTACTTC. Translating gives CASSIDNNKAEQYF.

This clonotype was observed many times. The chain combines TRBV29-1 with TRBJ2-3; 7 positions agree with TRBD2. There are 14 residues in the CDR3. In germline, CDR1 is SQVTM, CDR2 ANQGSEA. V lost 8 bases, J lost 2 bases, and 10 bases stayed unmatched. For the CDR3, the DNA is TGCAGCCTGATTGGGGGGGTCCCCACAGATACGCAGTATTTT. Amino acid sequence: CSLIGGVPTDTQYF.

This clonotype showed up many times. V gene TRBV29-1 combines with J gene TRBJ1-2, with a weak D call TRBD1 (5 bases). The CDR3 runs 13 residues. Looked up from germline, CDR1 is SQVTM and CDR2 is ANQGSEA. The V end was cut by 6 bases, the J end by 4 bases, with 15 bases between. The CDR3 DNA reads TGCAGCGTGATGGGACGGAGCGTCTATGGCTACACCTTC. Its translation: CSVMGRSVYGYTF. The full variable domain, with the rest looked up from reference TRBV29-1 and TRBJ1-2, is SAVISQKPSRDICQRGTSLTIQCQVDSQVTMMFWYRQQPGQSLTLIATANQGSEATYESGFVIDKFPISRPNLTFSTLTVSNMSPEDSSIYLCSVMGRSVYGYTFGSGTRLTVV.

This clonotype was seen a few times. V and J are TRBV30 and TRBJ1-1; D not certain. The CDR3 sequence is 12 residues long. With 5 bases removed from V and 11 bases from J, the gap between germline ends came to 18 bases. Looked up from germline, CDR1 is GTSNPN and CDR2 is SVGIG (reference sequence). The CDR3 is CAWGQTFDEAFF. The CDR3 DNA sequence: TGTGCCTGGGGTCAGACCTTTGATGAGGCTTTCTTT.

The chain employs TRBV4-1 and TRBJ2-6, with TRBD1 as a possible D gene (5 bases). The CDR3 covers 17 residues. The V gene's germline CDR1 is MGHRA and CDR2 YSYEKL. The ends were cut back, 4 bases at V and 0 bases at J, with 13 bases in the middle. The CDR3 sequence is CASSRGRASSGANVLTF. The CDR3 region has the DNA TGCGCCAGCAGCCGGGGCAGGGCTAGCTCTGGGGCCAACGTCCTGACTTTC.

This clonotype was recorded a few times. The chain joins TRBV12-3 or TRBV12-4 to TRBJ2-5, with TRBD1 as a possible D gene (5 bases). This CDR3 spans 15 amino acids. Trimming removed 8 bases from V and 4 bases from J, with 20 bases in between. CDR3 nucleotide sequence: TGTGCCAGCTCTCTGGGTGGGGCGCCGAGAGAGACCCAGTACTTC. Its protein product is CASSLGGAPRETQYF.

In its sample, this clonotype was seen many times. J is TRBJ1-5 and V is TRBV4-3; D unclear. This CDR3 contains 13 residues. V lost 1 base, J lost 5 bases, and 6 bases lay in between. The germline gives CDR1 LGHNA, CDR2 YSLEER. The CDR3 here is CASSQGPDQPQHF. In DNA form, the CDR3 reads TGCGCCAGCAGCCAAGGGCCGGATCAGCCCCAGCATTTT.

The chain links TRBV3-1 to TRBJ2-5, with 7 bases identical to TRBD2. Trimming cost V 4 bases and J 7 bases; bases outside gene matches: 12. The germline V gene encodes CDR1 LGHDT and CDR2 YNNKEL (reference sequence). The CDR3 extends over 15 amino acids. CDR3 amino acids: CASSPLSGLGGTQYF. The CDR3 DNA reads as TGTGCCAGCAGCCCACTTAGCGGACTAGGTGGGACCCAGTACTTC.

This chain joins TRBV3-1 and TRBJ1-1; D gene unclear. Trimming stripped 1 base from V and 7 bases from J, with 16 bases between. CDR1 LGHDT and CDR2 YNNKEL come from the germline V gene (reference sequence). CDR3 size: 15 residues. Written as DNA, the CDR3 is TGTGCCAGCAGCCAAGGGTCACGGGGAACCATTGAAGCTTTCTTT. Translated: CASSQGSRGTIEAFF.

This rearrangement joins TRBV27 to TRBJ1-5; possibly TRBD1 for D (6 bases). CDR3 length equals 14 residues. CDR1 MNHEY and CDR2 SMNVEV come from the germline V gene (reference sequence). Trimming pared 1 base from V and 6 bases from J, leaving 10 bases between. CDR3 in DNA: TGTGCCAGCAGTTTATGGGGGGCCGGTCAGCCCCAGCATTTT. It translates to CASSLWGAGQPQHF.

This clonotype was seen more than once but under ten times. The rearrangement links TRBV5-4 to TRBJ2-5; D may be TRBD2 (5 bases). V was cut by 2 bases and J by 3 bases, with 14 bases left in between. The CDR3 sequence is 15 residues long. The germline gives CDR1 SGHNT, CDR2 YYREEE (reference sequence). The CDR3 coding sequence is TGTGCCAGCAGCTTTAGTACGAGGGCTGAAGAGACCCAGTACTTC. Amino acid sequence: CASSFSTRAEETQYF.

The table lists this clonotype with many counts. CDR3 sequence reads: CASSLQGSKNIQYF. Here the CDR3 DNA reads TGTGCCAGCAGTTTACAGGGTTCCAAAAACATTCAGTACTTC. The V gene is TRBV28, the J gene TRBJ2-4, with a weak D call TRBD1 (5 bases). Trimming removed 2 bases from V and 2 bases from J, with 7 bases in between. The germline CDR1 and CDR2 sequences are MDHEN and SYDVKM. The CDR3 spans 14 residues.

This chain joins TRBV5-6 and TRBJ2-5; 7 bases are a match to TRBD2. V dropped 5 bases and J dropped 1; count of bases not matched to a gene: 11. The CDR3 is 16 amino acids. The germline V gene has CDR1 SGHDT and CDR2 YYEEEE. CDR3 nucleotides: TGTGCCAGCAGTGGGGGGGACGGAGCCCTCCAAGAGACCCAGTACTTC. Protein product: CASSGGDGALQETQYF.

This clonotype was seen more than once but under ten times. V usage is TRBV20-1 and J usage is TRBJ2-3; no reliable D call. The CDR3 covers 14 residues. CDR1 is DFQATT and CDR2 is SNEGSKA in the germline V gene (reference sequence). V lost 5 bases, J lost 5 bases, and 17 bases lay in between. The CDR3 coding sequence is TGCAGTGCTGTGGGGTGGCAGGATCGAGATACGCAGTATTTT. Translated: CSAVGWQDRDTQYF.

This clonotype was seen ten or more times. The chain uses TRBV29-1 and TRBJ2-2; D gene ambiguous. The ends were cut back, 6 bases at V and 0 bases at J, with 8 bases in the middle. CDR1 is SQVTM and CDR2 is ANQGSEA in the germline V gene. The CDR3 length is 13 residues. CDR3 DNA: TGCAGCGTCCACCTCACGAACACCGGGGAGCTGTTTTTT. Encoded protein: CSVHLTNTGELFF.

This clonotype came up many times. As DNA, the CDR3 is TGTGCCAGCAGCACTGGAGCAGGGATTCGGCGTACAGATACGCAGTATTTT. Translating it yields CASSTGAGIRRTDTQYF. The rearrangement joins TRBV6-2 or TRBV6-3 to TRBJ2-3; TRBD1 might be the D (5 bases). The V gene lost 6 bases and the J gene lost 3 bases, with 22 bases spanning the gap. There are 17 residues in the CDR3. Germline CDR1 is MNHEY and CDR2 is SVGEGT.

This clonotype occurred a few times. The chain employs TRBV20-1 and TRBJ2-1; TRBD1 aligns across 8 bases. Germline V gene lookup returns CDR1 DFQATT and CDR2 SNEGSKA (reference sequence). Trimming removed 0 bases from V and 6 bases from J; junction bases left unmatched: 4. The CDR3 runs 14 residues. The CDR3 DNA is TGCAGTGCTAGAGACAGGGGGCAGTTCAATGAGCAGTTCTTC. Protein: CSARDRGQFNEQFF.

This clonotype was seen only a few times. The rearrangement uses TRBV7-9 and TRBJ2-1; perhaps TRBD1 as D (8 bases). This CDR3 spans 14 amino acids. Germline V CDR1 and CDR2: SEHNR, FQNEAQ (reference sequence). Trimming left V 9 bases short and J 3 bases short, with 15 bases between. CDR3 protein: CARGGTGVYNEQFF. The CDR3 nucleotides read TGTGCCAGGGGAGGGACAGGAGTCTACAATGAGCAGTTCTTC.

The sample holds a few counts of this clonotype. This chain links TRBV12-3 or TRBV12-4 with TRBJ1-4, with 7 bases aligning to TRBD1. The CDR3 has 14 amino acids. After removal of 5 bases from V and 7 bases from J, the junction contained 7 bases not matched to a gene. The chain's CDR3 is CASSRQGDGEKLFF. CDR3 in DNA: TGTGCCAGCAGTAGGCAGGGGGATGGTGAAAAACTGTTTTTT.

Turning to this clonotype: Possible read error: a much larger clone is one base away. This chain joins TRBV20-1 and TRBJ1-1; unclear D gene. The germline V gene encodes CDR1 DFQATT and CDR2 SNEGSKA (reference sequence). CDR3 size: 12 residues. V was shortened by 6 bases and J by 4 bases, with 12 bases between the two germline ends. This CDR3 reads CSASLQCTEAFF. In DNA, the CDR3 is TGCAGTGCGTCCCTACAGTGCACTGAAGCTTTCTTT.

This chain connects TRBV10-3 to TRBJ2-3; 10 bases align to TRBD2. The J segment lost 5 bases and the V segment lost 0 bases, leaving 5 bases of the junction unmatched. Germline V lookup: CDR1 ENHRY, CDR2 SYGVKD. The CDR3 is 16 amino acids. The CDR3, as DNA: TGTGCCATCAGTGAGTCGACGGCTAGCGGGGGAGATACGCAGTATTTT. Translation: CAISESTASGGDTQYF.

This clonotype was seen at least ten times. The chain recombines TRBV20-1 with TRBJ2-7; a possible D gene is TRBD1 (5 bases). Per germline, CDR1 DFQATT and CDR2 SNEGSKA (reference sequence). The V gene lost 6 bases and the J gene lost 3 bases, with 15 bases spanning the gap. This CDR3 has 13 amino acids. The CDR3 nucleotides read TGCAGTGCGAGTAGGCAGACAGTCTACGAGCAGTACTTC. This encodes CSASRQTVYEQYF.

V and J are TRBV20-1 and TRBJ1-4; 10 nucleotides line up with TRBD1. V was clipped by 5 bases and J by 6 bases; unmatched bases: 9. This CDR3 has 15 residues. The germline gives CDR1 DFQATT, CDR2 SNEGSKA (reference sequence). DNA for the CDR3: TGCAGTGCTCCGCGAAGGACAGGGGGGGATGAAAAACTGTTTTTT. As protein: CSAPRRTGGDEKLFF.